A single sample gave rise to the 30 T cell receptor beta chains below, sequenced in a study of technical replicates of blood from a handful of donors. TCRdb keeps only in-frame clones here, not all; method: immunoSEQ multiplex PCR. Among 80,000 to 90,000 clones listed, around 94% were seen once. Material: T cells isolated from PBMCs. The receptors originated from a human donor in good health.

The chain links TRBV9 to TRBJ2-2; D perhaps matches TRBD2 (6 bases). Trimming left V 0 bases short and J 4 bases short, with 7 bases between. This CDR3 comprises 14 residues. The germline V gene encodes CDR1 SGDLS and CDR2 YYNGEE. This CDR3 reads CASSVGGGTGELFF. Written as DNA, the CDR3 is TGTGCCAGCAGCGTAGGGGGAGGCACCGGGGAGCTGTTTTTT.

The genes are TRBV4-1 and TRBJ2-7, with 8 bases fitting TRBD1. With V trimmed by 4 bases and J by 0 bases, 2 bases remained unmatched. The CDR3 covers 14 residues. Germline V gene sequence: CDR1 MGHRA, CDR2 YSYEKL. For the CDR3, the DNA is TGCGCCAGCAGCCCTGACAGGGGCTCCTACGAGCAGTACTTC. It encodes CASSPDRGSYEQYF.

The chain couples TRBV6-5 to TRBJ2-2; 8 bases are shared with TRBD2. CDR1 is MNHEY and CDR2 is SVGAGI in the germline V gene. The CDR3 has 14 amino acids. The V gene end was trimmed by 11 bases and the J gene end by 8 bases; junction bases not matched to a gene: 13. The CDR3 DNA reads as TGTGCCTCGGGACTTGGACTAGCCTCGGGGGAGCTGTTTTTT. Translating it yields CASGLGLASGELFF.

The chain has TRBV28 and TRBJ1-5; D is unresolved. The CDR3 contains 15 residues. Trimming removed 8 bases at V and 1 base at J, with 15 bases between. Looked up from germline, CDR1 is MDHEN and CDR2 is SYDVKM. The CDR3 reads CASQPPGESNQPQHF. The CDR3 DNA reads TGTGCCAGCCAACCACCGGGAGAGAGCAATCAGCCCCAGCATTTT.

The CDR3 sequence: CASTYLGRKDEQFF. The CDR3 bases are TGTGCCAGCACCTATCTAGGGAGAAAGGATGAGCAGTTCTTC. The gene calls are TRBV28 and TRBJ2-1; D perhaps matches TRBD2 (5 bases). The V and J ends lost 7 bases and 8 bases respectively, with 18 bases between them. This CDR3 is 14 amino acids long. CDR1 is MDHEN, CDR2 SYDVKM, per germline.

This chain links TRBV28 with TRBJ1-2, with D maybe TRBD1 (5 bases). This CDR3 has 15 residues. Trimming left V 6 bases short and J 0 bases short, with 14 bases between. Germline CDR1 MDHEN, CDR2 SYDVKM. CDR3 coding DNA: TGTGCCAGCAGCTCTCCACAGGCTACTAACTATGGCTACACCTTC. The encoded protein is CASSSPQATNYGYTF.

V is TRBV7-8 and J is TRBJ2-7; D uncertain. The V end was cut by 1 base, the J end by 7 bases, with 8 bases between. The germline gives CDR1 SGHVS, CDR2 FQNEAQ. The CDR3 covers 12 residues. CDR3 DNA: TGTGCCAGCAGCTTAGGCTCCGGGGAGCAGTACTTC. Residues: CASSLGSGEQYF. Together with reference TRBV7-8 and TRBJ2-7, the CDR3 gives the full variable domain: GAGVSQSPRYKVAKRGQDVALRCDPISGHVSLFWYQQALGQGPEFLTYFQNEAQLDKSGLPSDRFFAERPEGSVSTLKIQRTQQEDSAVYLCASSLGSGEQYFGPGTRLTVT.

This sequence joins TRBV10-3 and TRBJ2-1; 10 positions match TRBD1. The CDR3 covers 15 residues. V shed 4 bases, J shed 8 bases, and the junction held 8 bases outside the gene matches. The germline gives CDR1 ENHRY, CDR2 SYGVKD. The CDR3 protein is CAISVRDRGRDEQFF. CDR3 DNA: TGTGCCATCAGTGTTCGAGACAGGGGGCGAGATGAGCAGTTCTTC.

This chain joins TRBV5-5 and TRBJ1-4; no firm D call. Germline CDR1 is SGHKS and CDR2 is YYEKEE (reference sequence). This CDR3 has 15 amino acids. V lost 4 bases and J 8 bases, leaving 18 bases between the germline ends. The CDR3 DNA reads TGTGCCAGCAGCCTTTCAATCCCGGGTAGGGAAAAACTGTTTTTT. This sequence encodes CASSLSIPGREKLFF.

The chain carries TRBV9 and TRBJ2-3, with 10 bases that match TRBD2. J was trimmed by 2 bases and V by 6 bases; bases with no gene match: 6. CDR1 is SGDLS, CDR2 YYNGEE, per germline. This CDR3 is built from 15 residues. The CDR3: CASTRLAGITDTQYF. The CDR3 bases are TGTGCCAGCACCAGACTAGCGGGTATCACAGATACGCAGTATTTT. The full variable domain, in which reference TRBV9 and TRBJ2-3 provide the parts outside the CDR3, is DSGVTQTPKHLITATGQRVTLRCSPRSGDLSVYWYQQSLDQGLQFLIQYYNGEERAKGNILERFSAQQFPDLHSELNLSSLELGDSALYFCASTRLAGITDTQYFGPGTRLTVL.

This chain connects TRBV18 to TRBJ2-5; D might be TRBD1 (5 bases). The germline CDR1 and CDR2 sequences are KGHSH and LQKENI. The CDR3 runs 15 residues. The V and J ends lost 2 bases and 4 bases respectively, with 14 bases between them. CDR3: CASSPSTASRETQYF. In nucleotides, the CDR3 is TGTGCCAGCTCACCATCGACAGCTTCACGAGAGACCCAGTACTTC.

The chain joins TRBV5-4 to TRBJ2-5; D unresolved. The germline V gene has CDR1 SGHNT and CDR2 YYREEE (reference sequence). V was trimmed by 4 bases and J by 3 bases, leaving 16 bases between them. This CDR3 region has 15 residues. CDR3 nucleotide sequence: TGTGCCAGCAGCGGTAATCAAACGGTAAAAGAGACCCAGTACTTC. It specifies CASSGNQTVKETQYF.

This rearrangement joins TRBV4-1 to TRBJ1-2; D is undetermined. Germline CDR1 reads MGHRA; CDR2 reads YSYEKL. The CDR3 has 16 amino acids. The V end was cut by 0 bases, the J end by 11 bases, with 22 bases between. The CDR3 DNA reads TGCGCCAGCAGCCAAGATAACGGGGTCCGTTGGGTGGGGTACACCTTC. Protein: CASSQDNGVRWVGYTF.

The chain has TRBV27 and TRBJ1-1; weak D call: TRBD1 (5 bases). V was cut by 4 bases and J by 8 bases, with 26 bases left in between. The V gene's germline CDR1 is MNHEY and CDR2 SMNVEV (reference sequence). This CDR3 comprises 17 residues. The CDR3 protein is CASSYSGHPARVIEAFF. The DNA for the CDR3 is TGTGCCAGCAGTTATTCCGGACACCCAGCTCGCGTTATCGAAGCTTTCTTT.

The V gene is TRBV5-6, the J gene TRBJ2-1, with 8 bases matching TRBD2. The germline CDR1 and CDR2 sequences are SGHDT and YYEEEE. With V trimmed by 6 bases and J by 13 bases, 3 bases remained unmatched. The CDR3 has 10 amino acids. The CDR3 here is CASTAGGQFF. The CDR3 DNA is TGTGCCAGCACCGCGGGGGGCCAGTTCTTC.

The chain combines TRBV7-8 with TRBJ2-7, with a possible D match to TRBD2 (6 bases). CDR3 length: 16 residues. The germline V gene encodes CDR1 SGHVS and CDR2 FQNEAQ. V lost 5 bases to trimming and J lost 5 bases, with 22 bases between them. CDR3 DNA: TGTGCCAGCAGCCGAAGCAATGGTGGAGGGACCAACGAGCAGTACTTC. Translating gives CASSRSNGGGTNEQYF. Full variable domain (rest looked up from reference TRBV7-8 and TRBJ2-7): GAGVSQSPRYKVAKRGQDVALRCDPISGHVSLFWYQQALGQGPEFLTYFQNEAQLDKSGLPSDRFFAERPEGSVSTLKIQRTQQEDSAVYLCASSRSNGGGTNEQYFGPGTRLTVT.

The chain is built from TRBV28 and TRBJ2-7; perhaps TRBD1 as D (5 bases). CDR1 and CDR2 (germline): MDHEN, SYDVKM. This CDR3 region has 13 residues. V dropped 4 bases and J dropped 5 bases, with 12 bases sitting between them. CDR3 residues: CASSSFRAHEQYF. CDR3 nucleotides: TGTGCCAGCAGTTCCTTCAGGGCGCACGAGCAGTACTTC. Combining the CDR3 with reference TRBV28 and TRBJ2-7 gives the whole variable domain DVKVTQSSRYLVKRTGEKVFLECVQDMDHENMFWYRQDPGLGLRLIYFSYDVKMKEKGDIPEGYSVSREKKERFSLILESASTNQTSMYLCASSSFRAHEQYFGPGTRLTVT.

DNA of the CDR3: TGTGCCAGCAGCCAAGAGGGTGGCGGGTCGAGGTCACCCCTCCACTTT. Translated: CASSQEGGGSRSPLHF. The J gene is TRBJ1-6, the V gene TRBV4-2; D ambiguous. The CDR3 loop spans 16 amino acids. Germline CDR1 LGHNA, CDR2 YNFKEQ. V shed 0 bases and J shed 10 bases, with 16 bases lying between them.

The chain uses TRBV5-1 and TRBJ2-5; a weak D match, TRBD1 (5 bases). Germline V lookup: CDR1 SGHRS, CDR2 YFSETQ. The CDR3 runs to 15 residues. V gave up 0 bases and J gave up 4 bases, with 13 bases separating them. CDR3 DNA sequence: TGCGCCAGCAGCTTGGCCTCGGCAGGGTTAGAGACCCAGTACTTC. It translates to CASSLASAGLETQYF. Combining the CDR3 with reference TRBV5-1 and TRBJ2-5 gives the whole variable domain KAGVTQTPRYLIKTRGQQVTLSCSPISGHRSVSWYQQTPGQGLQFLFEYFSETQRNKGNFPGRFSGRQFSNSRSEMNVSTLELGDSALYLCASSLASAGLETQYFGPGTRLLVL.

This rearrangement joins TRBV30 to TRBJ2-7; 7 bases map to TRBD1. V lost 2 bases, J lost 6 bases, and 10 bases stayed unmatched. Germline loops: CDR1 GTSNPN, CDR2 SVGIG (reference sequence). The CDR3 is 14 amino acids. Here the CDR3 DNA reads TGTGCCTGGAGTCTAGGCTCTAACAGGGGCGAGCAGTACTTC. Its protein product is CAWSLGSNRGEQYF.

This sequence joins TRBV6-1 and TRBJ2-7; TRBD1 aligns across 7 bases. V trimming: 5 bases; J trimming: 3 bases; junction bases outside the gene matches: 4. This CDR3 has 13 residues. Germline CDR1 is MNHNS and CDR2 is SASEGT. The DNA for the CDR3 is TGTGCCAGCAGTTTAGGACAGGACTACGAGCAGTACTTC. Its translation: CASSLGQDYEQYF.

The chain links TRBV28 to TRBJ2-1; D uncertain. This CDR3 has 16 residues. Trimming took off 1 base at V and 2 bases at J, with 12 bases between the two ends. Germline V gives CDR1 MDHEN, CDR2 SYDVKM. This chain's CDR3 is CASSLFGGNPYNEQFF. The DNA of the CDR3 is TGTGCCAGCAGTTTATTTGGCGGAAACCCCTACAATGAGCAGTTCTTC.

The J gene is TRBJ2-3, the V gene TRBV11-3; D remains ambiguous. The CDR3 is 13 residues long. Germline V gene lookup returns CDR1 SGHNT and CDR2 YENEEA. Trimming removed 4 bases from V and 5 bases from J, with 10 bases in between. This CDR3 is CASSSMLEDTQYF. In nucleotides, the CDR3 is TGTGCCAGCAGCTCAATGCTAGAAGATACGCAGTATTTT.

This chain uses TRBV6-6 with TRBJ1-6; D is undetermined. V was trimmed by 4 bases and J by 9 bases, leaving 10 bases between them. CDR3 size: 13 residues. Looked up from germline, CDR1 is MNHNY and CDR2 is SVGAGI (reference sequence). The chain's CDR3 is CASSSGPGSPLHF. The CDR3 coding sequence is TGTGCCAGCAGTTCGGGTCCGGGTTCACCCCTCCACTTT.

This clone has just one count. The gene calls are TRBV7-2 and TRBJ1-2; D might be TRBD1 (6 bases). V lost 4 bases and J lost 7, with 19 bases in between. CDR3 length: 15 residues. Germline assignment: CDR1 SGHTA and CDR2 FQGNSA. As DNA, the CDR3 is TGTGCCAGCAGCTGGGCCGTACAGGGACGAGGTGGCTACACCTTC. It specifies CASSWAVQGRGGYTF.

V is TRBV7-2 and J is TRBJ2-1; D gene ambiguous. CDR1 is SGHTA and CDR2 is FQGNSA in the germline V gene. The ends were cut back, 5 bases at V and 6 bases at J, with 8 bases in the middle. The CDR3 runs to 12 residues. Written as DNA, the CDR3 is TGTGCCAGCAGCCCCAATCCCAATGAGCAGTTCTTC. Translated, it gives CASSPNPNEQFF.

This chain joins TRBV5-1 and TRBJ1-2, with 8 bases identical to TRBD1. Germline trimming cut 2 bases from V and 4 bases from J; bases unmatched to any gene: 4. This CDR3 has 14 amino acids. Germline V CDR1 and CDR2: SGHRS, YFSETQ. In DNA, the CDR3 is TGCGCCAGCAGCTTAGGACAGGGAGGCTATGGCTACACCTTC. Amino acid sequence: CASSLGQGGYGYTF. The full variable domain, with the rest looked up from reference TRBV5-1 and TRBJ1-2, is KAGVTQTPRYLIKTRGQQVTLSCSPISGHRSVSWYQQTPGQGLQFLFEYFSETQRNKGNFPGRFSGRQFSNSRSEMNVSTLELGDSALYLCASSLGQGGYGYTFGSGTRLTVV.

This clone was seen a single time. The chain employs TRBV6-6 and TRBJ1-2, with D possibly being TRBD1 (6 bases). CDR1 is MNHNY and CDR2 is SVGAGI in the germline V gene (reference sequence). There are 16 residues in the CDR3. Deletions cut 6 bases from V and 7 bases from J, with 24 bases between. The CDR3 is CASRSHSAWGPGGYTF. CDR3 coding DNA: TGTGCCAGCAGATCCCATTCGGCCTGGGGGCCAGGTGGCTACACCTTC.

The chain links TRBV7-8 to TRBJ1-1; 8 bases align to TRBD1. Germline lookup yields CDR1 SGHVS and CDR2 FQNEAQ. The trim removed 0 bases at V and 5 bases at J, leaving 8 bases unmatched. CDR3 length: 16 amino acids. DNA of the CDR3: TGTGCCAGCAGCTTAGCGGGCAGGGGGCGGGGGACTGAAGCTTTCTTT. It translates to CASSLAGRGRGTEAFF.

The rearrangement links TRBV11-2 to TRBJ1-3; 7 positions agree with TRBD1. V trimming: 4 bases; J trimming: 0 bases; junction bases outside the gene matches: 3. Germline V lookup: CDR1 SGHAT, CDR2 FQNNGV. The CDR3 runs to 15 residues. In DNA form, the CDR3 reads TGTGCCAGCAGCTCGACAGGGTTCTCTGGAAACACCATATATTTT. Its protein is CASSSTGFSGNTIYF.